The entry below gives a single T cell receptor beta chain sequence along with its context. Antigen unknown. The PCR contained 60 Vbeta and 13 Jbeta primers. The data were produced by immunoSEQ multiplex PCR, yet TCRdb's version contains in-frame clones alone and is incomplete. The sample carries approximately 190,000 clones, approximately 77% recorded once. The data originate from a study of cytomegalovirus exposure and HLA in healthy donors. Background on the study: Within the Caucasian-associated ancestry cluster were roughly 82% of the 398 genotyped donors. General study results and limits: When presence/absence was analysed, sequencing depth was taken to be roughly uniform across donors.

This sequence originates from a man aged 40-49 years in good health and CMV-seropositive. Sequenced sample: PBMCs.

The CDR3 coding sequence is TGTGCCACTGGCCACACGGGACAGTCGAACGAGCAGTACTTC. Translating it yields CATGHTGQSNEQYF. This chain links TRBV19 with TRBJ2-7, with 7 bases fitting TRBD1. Germline V gives CDR1 LNHDA, CDR2 SQIVND (reference sequence). The junction had 14 bases not matched to a gene; V was cut back by 10 bases and J by 5 bases. This CDR3 is 14 amino acids long.